These 17 T cell receptor beta chains share one sample of origin, sequenced in a study of cytomegalovirus exposure and HLA in healthy donors. The PCR made use of 60 Vbeta and 13 Jbeta primers. TCRdb's copy holds only in-frame clones and misses some; the assay was immunoSEQ multiplex PCR. Altogether fewer than 200,000 clones are present, roughly 71% being singletons, with the ten largest covering under 3%. The sequencing input was PBMCs. The source is a woman aged 50 to 60 in good health and CMV-seropositive.

V is TRBV18 and J is TRBJ1-1; D is perhaps TRBD1 (6 bases). The CDR3 spans 15 residues. Trimming took 3 bases from V and 2 from J, leaving 13 bases between them. Germline V gene lookup returns CDR1 KGHSH and CDR2 LQKENI. The DNA for the CDR3 is TGTGCCAGCTCACCGTGGAACAGGGTTAACACTGAAGCTTTCTTT. Translated, it gives CASSPWNRVNTEAFF.

The chain uses TRBV5-1 and TRBJ1-1, with D hard to call. CDR1 and CDR2 from the germline V gene are SGHRS and YFSETQ. V gave up 0 bases and J gave up 2 bases, with 11 bases separating them. CDR3 size: 15 residues. CDR3: CASSLGRFYNTEAFF. CDR3 nucleotide sequence: TGCGCCAGCAGCTTGGGCAGGTTCTACAACACTGAAGCTTTCTTT.

CDR3 loop: CASSQSSLAGGNTGELFF. CDR3 sequence (DNA): TGTGCCAGCAGCCAATCCTCTCTAGCGGGGGGGAACACCGGGGAGCTGTTTTTT. V and J are TRBV4-2 and TRBJ2-2; TRBD2 matches 11 bases. The CDR3 has 18 amino acids. The germline gives CDR1 LGHNA, CDR2 YNFKEQ. V dropped 2 bases and J dropped 1; count of bases not matched to a gene: 6.

This chain connects TRBV30 to TRBJ2-7, with 10 bases lining up with TRBD1. Per the germline V gene, CDR1 is GTSNPN and CDR2 is SVGIG (reference sequence). CDR3 size: 12 residues. V lost 5 bases to trimming and J lost 5 bases; unmatched junction nucleotides: 3. CDR3 nucleotides: TGTGCCTGGGGGGACAGGGGCAACGAGCAGTACTTC. Amino acid sequence: CAWGDRGNEQYF. The full variable domain, completed using reference TRBV30 and TRBJ2-7, is SQTIHQWPATLVQPVGSPLSLECTVEGTSNPNLYWYRQAAGRGLQLLFYSVGIGQISSEVPQNLSASRPQDRQFILSSKKLLLSDSGFYLCAWGDRGNEQYFGPGTRLTVT.

The V and J genes are TRBV2 and TRBJ1-1, with D possibly matching TRBD1 (5 bases). The CDR3 spans 12 residues. Germline assignment: CDR1 SNHLY and CDR2 FYNNEI. V was clipped by 4 bases and J by 5 bases, with 8 bases between them. CDR3 protein: CASSGGRTEAFF. The DNA for the CDR3 is TGTGCCAGCAGTGGGGGGAGGACTGAAGCTTTCTTT.

The V and J genes are TRBV5-5 and TRBJ2-1; D uncertain. This CDR3 has 15 residues. V lost 0 bases and J lost 1, with 8 bases in between. The V gene's germline CDR1 is SGHKS and CDR2 YYEKEE (reference sequence). Here the CDR3 DNA reads TGTGCCAGCAGCTTGGTGGCCTCATCCTACAATGAGCAGTTCTTC. This encodes CASSLVASSYNEQFF.

The rearrangement links TRBV7-2 to TRBJ2-1; 12 bases map to TRBD2. The junction had 8 bases not matched to a gene; V was cut back by 5 bases and J by 0 bases. CDR1 and CDR2 (germline): SGHTA, FQGNSA. CDR3 length: 18 residues. The CDR3 protein is CASSVLAGGLSSYNEQFF. DNA of the CDR3: TGTGCCAGCAGCGTACTAGCGGGGGGACTAAGCTCCTACAATGAGCAGTTCTTC.

This clone was seen once. The genes are TRBV5-1 and TRBJ1-2; 8 positions agree with TRBD1. Trimming took 4 bases from V and 5 from J; bases not matched to a gene: 7. CDR3 length: 14 residues. In germline, CDR1 is SGHRS, CDR2 YFSETQ. The CDR3 DNA reads as TGCGCCAGCAGCCGCGACAGGGGAACATATGGCTACACCTTC. Translation: CASSRDRGTYGYTF.

The chain uses TRBV13 and TRBJ1-1; no clear D gene. With 6 bases removed from V and 8 bases from J, the gap between germline ends came to 13 bases. Germline CDR1 PRHDT, CDR2 FYEKMQ (reference sequence). This CDR3 contains 12 residues. The CDR3: CASSSRATEAFF. DNA of the CDR3: TGTGCCAGCAGTTCACGAGCTACCGAAGCTTTCTTT.

The chain recombines TRBV6-5 with TRBJ1-1; D is unclear. The CDR3 consists of 13 residues. V was shortened by 0 bases and J by 3 bases, with 5 bases between the two germline ends. Germline CDR1 is MNHEY and CDR2 is SVGAGI. CDR3 DNA sequence: TGTGCCAGCAGTTACTCGAGAGACACTGAAGCTTTCTTT. Translation gives CASSYSRDTEAFF.

The rearrangement links TRBV6-1 to TRBJ2-5, with 8 bases aligning to TRBD1. V lost 6 bases and J lost 4; bases outside the gene matches: 10. The CDR3 has 15 residues. Germline CDR1 is MNHNS and CDR2 is SASEGT. This chain's CDR3 is CASSPGTGRGETQYF. The DNA for the CDR3 is TGTGCCAGCAGCCCCGGGACAGGCAGGGGAGAGACCCAGTACTTC.

This chain joins TRBV5-8 and TRBJ1-5; possible D gene TRBD1, 6 bases. V dropped 0 bases and J dropped 5 bases, with 15 bases sitting between them. The CDR3 sequence is 16 residues long. In germline, CDR1 is SGHTS, CDR2 YDEGEE. Written as DNA, the CDR3 is TGTGCCAGCAGCTTGGCTAGCAGGGGAGGGCATCAGCCCCAGCATTTT. It is translated as CASSLASRGGHQPQHF.

This rearrangement joins TRBV6-5 to TRBJ1-6; D might be TRBD1 (6 bases). V shed 4 bases and J shed 7 bases, with 17 bases lying between them. Germline assignment: CDR1 MNHEY and CDR2 SVGAGI. The CDR3 runs 16 residues. The CDR3 sequence: CASSLMLQGGNSPLHF. In DNA, the CDR3 is TGTGCCAGCAGTTTGATGTTACAGGGCGGCAATTCACCCCTCCACTTT.

V is TRBV11-3 and J is TRBJ2-6, with 8 bases identical to TRBD2. The junction had 5 bases not matched to a gene; V was cut back by 5 bases and J by 2 bases. This CDR3 is 16 amino acids long. Per germline, CDR1 SGHNT and CDR2 YENEEA. In DNA, the CDR3 is TGTGCCAGCAGCCCAAACGGGGGGGCTGGGGCCAACGTCCTGACTTTC. The encoded protein is CASSPNGGAGANVLTF.

The chain combines TRBV6-6 with TRBJ2-7; 8 bases are a match to TRBD1. The CDR3 has 15 residues. The V gene's germline CDR1 is MNHNY and CDR2 SVGAGI (reference sequence). J gave up 0 bases and V 4 bases, and 5 bases lay outside the gene matches. CDR3: CASSSVDRGSYEQYF. The CDR3 DNA reads TGTGCCAGCAGTTCGGTAGACAGGGGCTCCTACGAGCAGTACTTC.

V is TRBV7-8 and J is TRBJ2-3, with D uncertain. V was clipped by 5 bases and J by 0 bases, with 12 bases between them. Germline V lookup: CDR1 SGHVS, CDR2 FQNEAQ. The CDR3 spans 15 residues. The CDR3 DNA reads as TGTGCCAGCAGCGCCCCGACGGGTAGCACAGATACGCAGTATTTT. Its translation is CASSAPTGSTDTQYF.

The chain carries TRBV10-3 and TRBJ2-1, with 11 bases matching TRBD1. V shed 4 bases and J 9 bases; nucleotides not matched to a gene: 8. CDR3 length: 15 amino acids. Looked up from germline, CDR1 is ENHRY and CDR2 is SYGVKD. CDR3 nucleotides: TGTGCCATCAGTGCCGGGACAGGGGGTTATGGTGAGCAGTTCTTC. Translating it yields CAISAGTGGYGEQFF.